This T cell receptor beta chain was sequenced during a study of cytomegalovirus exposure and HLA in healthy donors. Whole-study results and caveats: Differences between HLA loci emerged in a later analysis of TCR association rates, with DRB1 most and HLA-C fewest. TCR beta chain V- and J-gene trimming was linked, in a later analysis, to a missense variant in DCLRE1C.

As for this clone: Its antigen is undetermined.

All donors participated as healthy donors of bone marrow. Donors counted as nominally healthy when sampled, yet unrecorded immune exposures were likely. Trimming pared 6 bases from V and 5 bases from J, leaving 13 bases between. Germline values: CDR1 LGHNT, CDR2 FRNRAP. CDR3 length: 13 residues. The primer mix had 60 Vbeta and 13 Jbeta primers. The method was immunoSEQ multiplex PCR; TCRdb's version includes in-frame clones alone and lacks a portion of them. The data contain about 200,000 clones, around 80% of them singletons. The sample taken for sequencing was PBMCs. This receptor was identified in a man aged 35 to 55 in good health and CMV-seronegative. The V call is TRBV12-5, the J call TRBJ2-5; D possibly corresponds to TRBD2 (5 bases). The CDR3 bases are TGTGCTAGTGGCTCCGGGGAATGGGAGACCCAGTACTTC. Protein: CASGSGEWETQYF.